What follows describes a single T cell receptor beta chain. The sample holds many counts of this clonotype. The clone's antigen remains unknown. The sample holds no much larger clone one base away, and base qualities are not on file. In the ophthalmopathy patients, disease was moderately to severely active, with a Clinical Activity Score of 3 or more, a NOSPECS grade of 4 or more, and a duration of less than 3 months. Exclusion was applied to patients with uncontrolled infections, other autoimmune diseases, pregnancy or lactation. Diagnoses were based on clinical symptoms, serum thyroxine and TRAb, thyroid ultrasound and orbital computed tomography. PBMCs were separated from over 9 ml of fresh peripheral blood using Ficoll-Paque density gradient centrifugation. Total RNA was extracted with Trizol reagent, and quality was checked on an Agilent 2100 Bioanalyzer. The sample originates from a study of T cells in Graves' hyperthyroidism and ophthalmopathy (dated by TCRdb to about 2019). As for the study more broadly: Peripheral blood samples were taken at the time of initial diagnosis, prior to any treatment. A discovery cohort of 95 to 100 patients, 43 with Graves' ophthalmopathy and 57 with stable Graves' hyperthyroidism, was used to find distinguishing TCR V-J signatures. Prospective prediction of ophthalmopathy was tested in an independent validation cohort of 18 to 20 hyperthyroidism patients and some 17 patients who later progressed to ophthalmopathy. The roughly 94 discovery patients were randomly divided into training and test sets at a 7:3 ratio. In about 6 Graves' hyperthyroidism patients, the study also compared T-cell repertoires from thyroid tissue with T-cell repertoires from blood. After sampling, hyperthyroidism patients received methimazole starting at 30 mg daily, and ophthalmopathy patients received high-dose intravenous methylprednisolone. TCR Vbeta CDR3 sequencing of some 140 peripheral blood samples (about 45 ophthalmopathy, approximately 80 hyperthyroidism and 17 progressor patients) is reported in the paper. Study-level results and caveats: Sample size was not statistically predetermined, and blinding of investigators to group allocation was not performed. A 13 V-J signature model separated ophthalmopathy from stable hyperthyroidism, with around 91% sensitivity and 81.08% specificity in cross-validation and 80%/75% in testing. In validation, the model predicted progression to ophthalmopathy with 55% to 71% sensitivity and about 72% specificity, a median of 6.5 months before onset. Most expanded thyroid clonotypes (frequency above 0.001) were also detected in blood, suggesting blood repertoires may reflect thyroid immune responses.

Counted from cysteine to phenylalanine, this CDR3 has 15 amino acids. Only CDR3 DNA remains: 45 bases, in frame from the first base. The germline V end is reduced by 6 bases and the J end by 4 bases; junction bases left unmatched: 7. CDR1 and CDR2 are drawn from the germline V gene (reference sequence): SGHAT, FQDESV. The TCR beta CDR3 regions were amplified from RNA transcripts. For the first round of RT-PCR on the TCR CDR3, the HTBI primer set was used together with the Qiagen OneStep RT-PCR kit. The libraries were constructed in a second round of multiplex PCR and then size-selected and purified. The libraries were sequenced on an Illumina HiSeq2000 using paired-end 100 bp reads. From the authors' description of their analysis: Raw data were processed with SOAPnuke, discarding reads with adapters, uncalled bases, mean Phred below 15, or no exact constant-primer or identifier match. COPE v1.2.5 was used to merge the high-quality paired reads, and each unique nucleotide sequence was defined as a clonotype. Clonotypes were aligned to IMGT TRBV, TRBD and TRBJ reference segments using MiTCR v1.1. The analysis was restricted to V-J combinations with a frequency above 0.0001, which together covered 99% to 99.2% of the repertoires. The TCS score was defined as the ratio of F50 (clonal expansion) to E x V (chaos), calculated using BLOSUM62-based TCRdist between CDR3 peptides within each V-J. Welch's t-statistics and random forest reduced roughly 530 V-J features to about 13, which were used in a naive Bayes classifier (R e1071). TCRdb reanalyzed the raw reads on its own, using fastp at Q25 for trimming and MiXCR for clone calling, and kept in-frame beta chains. Duplicate CDR3 protein sequences are folded into a single record with the most common DNA and genes. The V and J calls follow TCRdb's processing rather than the paper's. For this sample there are about 300,000 distinct CDR3 sequences; roughly a fifth appear just once. The ten biggest clones cover less than 45% of the sample.

The V and J genes are TRBV11-1 and TRBJ2-2, with 8 bases matching TRBD1. This TCR derives from a man in his fifties or sixties with Graves' ophthalmopathy. The specimen sequenced was blood. The DNA sequence is TGTGCCAGCAGGCTCGCACAGGGGGGCACCGGGGAGCTGTTTTTT. This gives the protein CASRLAQGGTGELFF.